Sequencing of this T cell receptor beta chain was carried out in a study of T-cell reconstitution after alpha-beta-depleted transplantation in children. Regarding the study as a whole: Surviving recipient cells, namely T cells and thymic progenitors, were the source of high day-60 TCRbeta diversity in some patients. Several hundred expanded graft clones reportedly were the source of alpha-beta T cells about two months after transplant. When one year had passed after transplant, most T-cell counts and diversity came from newly produced T cells.

As regards this clonotype: The antigen remains unidentified. Relative to the germline gene, one junction end is altered; a read error may explain this.

Unique molecular identifiers were incorporated into the prepared TCRbeta library. TCRdb reanalysed the PCR reads using MiXCR and keeps one entry per CDR3 protein. The sample yields 40,000 to 55,000 distinct CDR3 sequences, around 8.8% seen once. Germline CDR1 and CDR2: SEHNR and FQNEAQ (reference sequence). The CDR3 contains 16 residues. This sequence was found in a male patient aged 2 to 9 who had a stem cell transplant for chronic granulomatous disease, so the T cells may come from the graft donor. Material: PBMCs, mostly from graft donor cells, obtained 60 days after TCRalphabeta/CD19-depleted stem cell transplant. The rearrangement uses TRBV7-9 and TRBJ2-3; D is uncertain. The CDR3 sequence is CASSLARSPGADTQYF. CDR3 coding DNA: TGTGCCAGCAGCTTAGCACGGAGCCCGGGCGCAGACACGCAGTATTTT.